This T cell receptor (beta chain) was identified during a study of cytomegalovirus exposure and HLA in healthy donors. Study findings and constraints: Most subjects had HLA-A and HLA-B alleles reportedly predicted accurately by TCR beta sequences.

This clone was counted only a few times. What it recognizes is unknown. PCR involved 60 Vbeta and 13 Jbeta primers. TCRdb's table, derived via immunoSEQ multiplex PCR, lists solely in-frame clones and lacks some. Found here are 100,000 to 150,000 clones, around 80% of them singletons; the top ten hold roughly 3%. The CDR3 length is 15 residues. The germline V gene has CDR1 SGHRS and CDR2 YFSETQ. Trimming removed 6 bases from V and 5 bases from J; junction bases left unmatched: 8. V is TRBV5-1 and J is TRBJ1-6, with 7 bases aligning to TRBD1. This TCR came from a man between 45 and 60 years old in good health and CMV-seronegative. Sequencing used PBMCs. The CDR3 region is CASTLQGNDNSPLHF. The CDR3 bases are TGCGCCAGCACCCTACAGGGGAATGATAATTCACCCCTCCACTTT.